The TCR beta chain under discussion was sequenced for a study of blood T cell repertoires in COVID-19. For the study at large: Sources were T cells, B-cell-depleted T cells, or PBMCs; the material itself was cDNA or gDNA.

After removal of 6 bases from V and 9 bases from J, the junction contained 13 bases not matched to a gene. This CDR3 region has 17 residues. Germline assignment: CDR1 MNHEY and CDR2 SMNVEV (reference sequence). Seattle researchers signed up patients amid active infection and tracked them longitudinally. Sequencing used immunoSEQ multiplex PCR; TCRdb keeps in-frame clones, though not all of them. The data contain 300,000 to 400,000 clones, roughly 90% of them seen just once; the ten biggest clones take up approximately 7.3%. J is TRBJ1-6 and V is TRBV27; TRBD1 matches 11 bases. The TCR was taken from an older woman with COVID-19, enrolled during active disease. The specimen was peripheral blood. The CDR3 here is CASSPFSGTGGGSPLHF. In DNA form, the CDR3 reads TGTGCCAGCAGCCCTTTCTCCGGGACAGGGGGTGGTTCACCCCTCCACTTT.